This T cell receptor (beta chain) was sequenced for a study of blood T cells in healthy people across ages. Findings and limits, study-wide: In the absence of known donor CMV status, changes in expanded clonotypes were possibly confounded.

On this clonotype itself: The antigen is undetermined.

A second 7 to 11 cycle PCR used barcoded and J-beta primers. Each CDR3 protein gets one entry after TCRdb re-called the 5' RACE reads with MiXCR. The data contain 1.5 million to 2 million distinct CDR3 sequences, 40% to 55% of them singletons. The CDR3 extends over 15 amino acids. CDR1 DFQATT and CDR2 SNEGSKA come from the germline V gene (reference sequence). Trimming cost V 1 base and J 2 bases, with 9 bases left between them. Sequencing was carried out using blood. V usage is TRBV20-1 and J usage is TRBJ1-6; D is unresolved. This receptor was taken from a woman in her thirties or forties in good health. CDR3 region: CSARVPDAYNSPLHF. CDR3 DNA sequence: TGCAGTGCTAGAGTTCCAGACGCCTATAATTCACCCCTCCACTTT.